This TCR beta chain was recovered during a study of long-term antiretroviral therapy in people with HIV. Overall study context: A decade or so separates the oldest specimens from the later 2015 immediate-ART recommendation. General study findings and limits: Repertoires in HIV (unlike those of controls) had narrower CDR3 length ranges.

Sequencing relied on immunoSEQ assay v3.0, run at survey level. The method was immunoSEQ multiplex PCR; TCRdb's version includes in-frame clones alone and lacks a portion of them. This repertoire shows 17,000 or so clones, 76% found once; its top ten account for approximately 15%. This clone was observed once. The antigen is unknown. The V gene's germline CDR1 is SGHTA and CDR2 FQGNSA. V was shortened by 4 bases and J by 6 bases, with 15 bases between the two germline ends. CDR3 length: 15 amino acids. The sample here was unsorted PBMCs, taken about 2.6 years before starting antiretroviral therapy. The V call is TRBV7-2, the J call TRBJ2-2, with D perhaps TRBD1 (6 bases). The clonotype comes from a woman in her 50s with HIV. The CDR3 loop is CASSSTGLGAGELFF. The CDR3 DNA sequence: TGTGCCAGCAGCTCTACAGGGTTAGGGGCCGGGGAGCTGTTTTTT.